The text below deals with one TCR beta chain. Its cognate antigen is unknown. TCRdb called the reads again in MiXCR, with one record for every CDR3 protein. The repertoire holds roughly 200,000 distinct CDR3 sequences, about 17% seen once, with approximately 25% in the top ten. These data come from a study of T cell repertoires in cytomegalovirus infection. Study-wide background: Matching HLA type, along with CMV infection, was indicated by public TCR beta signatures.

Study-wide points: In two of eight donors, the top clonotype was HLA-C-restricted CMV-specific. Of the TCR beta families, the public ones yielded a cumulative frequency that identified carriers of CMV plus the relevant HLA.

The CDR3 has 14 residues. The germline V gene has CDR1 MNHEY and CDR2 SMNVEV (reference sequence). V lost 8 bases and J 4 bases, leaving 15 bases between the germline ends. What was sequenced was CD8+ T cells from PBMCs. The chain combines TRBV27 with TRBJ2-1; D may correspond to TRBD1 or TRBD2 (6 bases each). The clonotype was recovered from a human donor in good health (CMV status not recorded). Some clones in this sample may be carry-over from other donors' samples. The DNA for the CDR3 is TGTGCCAGCGGACTACAGGGATCTTACAATGAGCAGTTCTTC. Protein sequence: CASGLQGSYNEQFF.